One and the same sample provided the 29 T cell receptor beta chains below, sequenced in a study of T cell responses to AZD1222 COVID-19 vaccine. The data were produced by immunoSEQ multiplex PCR, yet TCRdb's version contains in-frame clones alone and is incomplete. This table has about 86,000 clones, about nine tenths appearing once. The input for sequencing was peripheral blood, taken on day 0 of AZD1222 vaccination. The receptors here all came from an adult in good health.

This rearrangement joins TRBV7-8 to TRBJ2-6; the D gene could be TRBD1 or TRBD2 (5 bases each). Trimming removed 5 bases from V and 0 bases from J, with 8 bases in between. The CDR3 is 15 amino acids. Per germline, CDR1 SGHVS and CDR2 FQNEAQ. In DNA, the CDR3 is TGTGCCAGCAGCACGGGGCTCTCTGGGGCCAACGTCCTGACTTTC. Translated: CASSTGLSGANVLTF.

This clone was found once. The CDR3 DNA sequence: TGTGCCAGTCTGACAGGGGTTGAGGACGAGCAGTACTTC. As protein: CASLTGVEDEQYF. The chain carries TRBV28 and TRBJ2-7, with 8 bases matching TRBD1. Germline CDR1 is MDHEN and CDR2 is SYDVKM. The CDR3 is 13 residues long. The ends lost 9 bases at V and 5 bases at J; junction bases unmatched: 9.

The chain links TRBV21-1 to TRBJ2-7. TRBV21-1 is a listed pseudogene. This CDR3 is built from 15 residues. The CDR3 protein is CASSKDPEKPYEQYF. DNA for the CDR3: TGTGCCAGCAGCAAAGATCCAGAGAAACCCTACGAGCAGTACTTC.

In the case of this clone: This same CDR3 is encoded by further DNA sequences in the sample. The chain links TRBV6-5 to TRBJ1-1, with D unresolved. Per the germline V gene, CDR1 is MNHEY and CDR2 is SVGAGI. This CDR3 spans 12 amino acids. V gave up 2 bases and J gave up 1 base, with 2 bases separating them. The CDR3 region is CASSYRNTEAFF. In nucleotides, the CDR3 is TGTGCCAGCAGTTACCGGAACACTGAAGCTTTCTTT.

This clone was counted only a few times. V and J are TRBV27 and TRBJ1-1; D possibly corresponds to TRBD1 (6 bases). The CDR3 spans 12 residues. CDR1 MNHEY and CDR2 SMNVEV come from the germline V gene (reference sequence). The V and J ends lost 7 bases and 5 bases respectively, with 11 bases between them. Written as DNA, the CDR3 is TGTGCCAGCATACAGGGAGGGACTGAAGCTTTCTTT. Translating it yields CASIQGGTEAFF.

As DNA, the CDR3 is TGTGCCACGGGGACTAGCGCAAATATCGACGAGCAGTACTTC. It encodes CATGTSANIDEQYF. The V and J genes are TRBV15 and TRBJ2-7; 10 positions match TRBD2. The CDR3 spans 14 residues. Germline lookup yields CDR1 LNHNV and CDR2 YYDKDF (reference sequence). The junction had 10 bases not matched to a gene; V was cut back by 9 bases and J by 5 bases.

The gene calls are TRBV7-8 and TRBJ2-1, with 8 bases identical to TRBD1. Germline V gene lookup returns CDR1 SGHVS and CDR2 FQNEAQ. This CDR3 spans 12 amino acids. The J segment lost 10 bases and the V segment lost 6 bases, leaving 5 bases of the junction unmatched. In nucleotides, the CDR3 is TGTGCCAGCAGGGACAGGGAAAGAGAGCAGTTCTTC. As protein: CASRDREREQFF.

The V gene is TRBV9, the J gene TRBJ2-7; 10 bases align to TRBD1. V lost 0 bases to trimming and J lost 3 bases; unmatched junction nucleotides: 3. Germline V gives CDR1 SGDLS, CDR2 YYNGEE. The CDR3 extends over 15 amino acids. The chain's CDR3 is CASSVAGTGDYEQYF. The CDR3 coding sequence is TGTGCCAGCAGCGTAGCCGGGACAGGGGACTACGAGCAGTACTTC.

This clone has a single count. The CDR3 spells CASMIQGRTEAFF. As DNA, the CDR3 is TGTGCCAGCATGATACAGGGGCGGACTGAAGCTTTCTTT. This chain links TRBV28 with TRBJ1-1, with TRBD1 matching over 7 bases. This CDR3 has 13 residues. The germline gives CDR1 MDHEN, CDR2 SYDVKM. V was clipped by 7 bases and J by 5 bases; unmatched bases: 7.

The chain carries TRBV7-9 and TRBJ2-1, with D possibly being TRBD2 (7 bases). The ends were cut back, 4 bases at V and 1 base at J, with 14 bases in the middle. The CDR3 contains 16 residues. Germline values: CDR1 SEHNR, CDR2 FQNEAQ (reference sequence). The CDR3 region has the DNA TGTGCCAGCAGCTCCTGGGGGGGGCAATCCTACAATGAGCAGTTCTTC. Its protein product is CASSSWGGQSYNEQFF.

This chain links TRBV5-6 with TRBJ1-6; 9 bases are shared with TRBD1. This CDR3 region has 15 residues. V dropped 4 bases and J dropped 6; count of bases not matched to a gene: 5. Per germline, CDR1 SGHDT and CDR2 YYEEEE. As DNA, the CDR3 is TGTGCCAGCAGCATCGGGACAGGGCTTAATTCACCCCTCCACTTT. It is translated as CASSIGTGLNSPLHF.

This rearrangement joins TRBV7-9 to TRBJ2-7, with 8 bases aligning to TRBD2. Germline-derived CDR1 and CDR2 are SEHNR and FQNEAQ (reference sequence). Germline trimming cut 4 bases from V and 2 bases from J; bases unmatched to any gene: 7. The length of the CDR3 is 15 residues. CDR3 DNA sequence: TGTGCCAGCAGCTGGGGAGCGGGGGCCGCCTACGAGCAGTACTTC. Translated, it gives CASSWGAGAAYEQYF. Complete variable domain (other parts from reference TRBV7-9 and TRBJ2-7): DTGVSQNPRHKITKRGQNVTFRCDPISEHNRLYWYRQTLGQGPEFLTYFQNEAQLEKSRLLSDRFSAERPKGSFSTLEIQRTEQGDSAMYLCASSWGAGAAYEQYFGPGTRLTVT.

The gene calls are TRBV5-6 and TRBJ2-3; D is unresolved. CDR3 length: 14 residues. Trimming took off 2 bases at V and 4 bases at J, with 11 bases between the two ends. Germline lookup yields CDR1 SGHDT and CDR2 YYEEEE. Here the CDR3 reads CASSFRAQADTQYF. The DNA for the CDR3 is TGTGCCAGCAGCTTTAGGGCCCAGGCAGATACGCAGTATTTT.

The chain is built from TRBV5-1 and TRBJ2-3; the D gene is possibly TRBD1 (6 bases). Germline V CDR1 and CDR2: SGHRS, YFSETQ. Trimming took off 0 bases at V and 5 bases at J, with 16 bases between the two ends. CDR3 size: 16 residues. The CDR3 loop is CASSLEVTGTRDTQYF. The CDR3 DNA sequence: TGCGCCAGCAGCTTGGAGGTTACGGGGACACGAGATACGCAGTATTTT. The full variable domain, its missing parts supplied by reference TRBV5-1 and TRBJ2-3, is KAGVTQTPRYLIKTRGQQVTLSCSPISGHRSVSWYQQTPGQGLQFLFEYFSETQRNKGNFPGRFSGRQFSNSRSEMNVSTLELGDSALYLCASSLEVTGTRDTQYFGPGTRLTVL.

This clone was seen a handful of times. This chain connects TRBV19 to TRBJ2-7; 9 bases fit TRBD1. Looked up from germline, CDR1 is LNHDA and CDR2 is SQIVND (reference sequence). The trim removed 4 bases at V and 3 bases at J, leaving 7 bases unmatched. This CDR3 comprises 15 residues. The CDR3 region has the DNA TGTGCCAGTAGTAAGGACAGGGGTTCCCTCTACGAGCAGTACTTC. Its protein is CASSKDRGSLYEQYF.

This chain uses TRBV6-5 with TRBJ1-3; 10 bases are shared with TRBD1. CDR3 length: 16 amino acids. The germline V gene has CDR1 MNHEY and CDR2 SVGAGI. The V gene end was trimmed by 4 bases and the J gene end by 3 bases; junction bases not matched to a gene: 6. CDR3 sequence (DNA): TGTGCCAGCAGTTCCATCCGGGACAGGGGTGGAAACACCATATATTTT. It translates to CASSSIRDRGGNTIYF.

J is TRBJ2-1 and V is TRBV5-1, with a weak D call TRBD2 (6 bases). This CDR3 contains 13 residues. V lost 0 bases to trimming and J lost 6 bases, with 7 bases between them. The germline gives CDR1 SGHRS, CDR2 YFSETQ. The CDR3 is CASSLGAGNEQFF. The CDR3 region has the DNA TGCGCCAGCAGCTTGGGAGCGGGCAATGAGCAGTTCTTC.

The chain recombines TRBV5-4 with TRBJ1-2; D call uncertain. Trimming pared 5 bases from V and 4 bases from J, leaving 18 bases between. The CDR3 length is 15 residues. Per germline, CDR1 SGHNT and CDR2 YYREEE (reference sequence). Here the CDR3 reads CASSSPPQRVYGYTF. The CDR3 DNA reads TGTGCCAGCAGTTCTCCCCCACAGCGAGTCTATGGCTACACCTTC. The variable domain in full, completed from reference TRBV5-4 and TRBJ1-2, reads ETGVTQSPTHLIKTRGQQVTLRCSSQSGHNTVSWYQQALGQGPQFIFQYYREEENGRGNFPPRFSGLQFPNYSSELNVNALELDDSALYLCASSSPPQRVYGYTFGSGTRLTVV.

V usage is TRBV20-1 and J usage is TRBJ2-7; tentatively, D is TRBD1 or TRBD2 (6 bases each). Germline V gives CDR1 DFQATT, CDR2 SNEGSKA (reference sequence). V shed 3 bases and J shed 3 bases, with 18 bases lying between them. The CDR3 contains 15 residues. CDR3 sequence: CSASGGGLGVYEQYF. The CDR3 DNA is TGCAGTGCTAGTGGTGGGGGGCTGGGGGTCTACGAGCAGTACTTC.

The chain is built from TRBV5-6 and TRBJ1-1; tentatively, D is TRBD1 (6 bases). V was cut by 2 bases and J by 0 bases, with 17 bases left in between. This CDR3 is 17 amino acids long. Germline-derived CDR1 and CDR2 are SGHDT and YYEEEE. The CDR3 DNA reads as TGTGCCAGCAGCTTTGGGCCAGGGGACTACATGAACACTGAAGCTTTCTTT. It is translated as CASSFGPGDYMNTEAFF.

In DNA, the CDR3 is TGCGCCAGCAGCTTGGATCTCGGGGACAGGATGCGTGGCTACACCTTC. The encoded protein is CASSLDLGDRMRGYTF. The J gene is TRBJ1-2, the V gene TRBV5-1; 8 nucleotides agree with TRBD1. V shed 0 bases and J 7 bases; nucleotides not matched to a gene: 11. CDR1 and CDR2 (germline): SGHRS, YFSETQ. The CDR3 is made up of 16 amino acids.

This chain connects TRBV19 to TRBJ2-3, with D unresolved. The CDR3 is made up of 13 amino acids. V was shortened by 5 bases and J by 5 bases, with 11 bases between the two germline ends. Looked up from germline, CDR1 is LNHDA and CDR2 is SQIVND (reference sequence). CDR3 protein: CASSADGEDTQYF. CDR3 coding DNA: TGTGCCAGTAGTGCGGATGGGGAAGATACGCAGTATTTT.

The chain recombines TRBV4-1 with TRBJ2-6; D may be TRBD1 or TRBD2 (5 bases each). Germline-derived CDR1 and CDR2 are MGHRA and YSYEKL. The CDR3 covers 21 residues. V lost 1 base, J lost 1 base, and 23 bases lay in between. The CDR3 nucleotides are TGCGCCAGCAGCCAAGTCCCGTCGGAGTGGGGGACGGCTTCTGGGGCCAACGTCCTGACTTTC. This codes for CASSQVPSEWGTASGANVLTF.

This chain connects TRBV28 to TRBJ2-7, with 7 bases fitting TRBD1. The length of the CDR3 is 15 residues. Trimming removed 3 bases from V and 3 bases from J; junction bases left unmatched: 8. The germline V gene encodes CDR1 MDHEN and CDR2 SYDVKM. The CDR3 region is CASSLGTPGGYEQYF. In DNA, the CDR3 is TGTGCCAGCAGTTTGGGGACCCCAGGGGGCTACGAGCAGTACTTC.

The chain is built from TRBV6-2 or TRBV6-3 and TRBJ2-7, with TRBD1 matching over 7 bases. Trimming cost V 2 bases and J 0 bases; bases outside gene matches: 4. Looked up from germline, CDR1 is MNHEY and CDR2 is SVGEGT. CDR3 length: 15 amino acids. The CDR3 DNA follows: TGTGCCAGCAGTTACGAGGGGGCGAGCTCCTACGAGCAGTACTTC. Protein: CASSYEGASSYEQYF.

The gene calls are TRBV20-1 and TRBJ2-7, with D perhaps matching TRBD2 (5 bases). Germline V gene data show CDR1 as DFQATT and CDR2 as SNEGSKA (reference sequence). This CDR3 is built from 11 residues. The CDR3 DNA reads as TGCAGCAACTCAAGGAGGTCCGAGCAGTACTTC. It is translated as CSNSRRSEQYF.

The chain employs TRBV3-1 (or the pseudogene TRBV3-2) and TRBJ1-3; TRBD1 might be the D (6 bases). V was shortened by 1 base and J by 7 bases, with 14 bases between the two germline ends. Germline-derived CDR1 and CDR2 are LGHDT and YNNKEL (reference sequence). CDR3 length equals 15 residues. This CDR3 is CASSQGGWTANTIYF. As DNA, the CDR3 is TGTGCCAGCAGCCAAGGAGGGTGGACAGCCAACACCATATATTTT.

The chain employs TRBV3-1 (or the pseudogene TRBV3-2) and TRBJ2-2; D ambiguous. Trimming stripped 0 bases from V and 4 bases from J, with 6 bases between. Germline V gene sequence: CDR1 LGHDT, CDR2 YNNKEL (reference sequence). This CDR3 is 14 amino acids long. This CDR3 reads CASSQDWVTGELFF. CDR3 bases: TGTGCCAGCAGCCAAGATTGGGTCACCGGGGAGCTGTTTTTT.

The chain is built from TRBV5-5 and TRBJ1-4, with 7 bases fitting TRBD1. The V and J ends lost 0 bases and 7 bases, in that order; junction bases with no gene match: 3. Germline lookup yields CDR1 SGHKS and CDR2 YYEKEE (reference sequence). The CDR3 is made up of 14 amino acids. The CDR3 is CASSLGRGIEKLFF. DNA for the CDR3: TGTGCCAGCAGCTTGGGCAGGGGGATTGAAAAACTGTTTTTT.